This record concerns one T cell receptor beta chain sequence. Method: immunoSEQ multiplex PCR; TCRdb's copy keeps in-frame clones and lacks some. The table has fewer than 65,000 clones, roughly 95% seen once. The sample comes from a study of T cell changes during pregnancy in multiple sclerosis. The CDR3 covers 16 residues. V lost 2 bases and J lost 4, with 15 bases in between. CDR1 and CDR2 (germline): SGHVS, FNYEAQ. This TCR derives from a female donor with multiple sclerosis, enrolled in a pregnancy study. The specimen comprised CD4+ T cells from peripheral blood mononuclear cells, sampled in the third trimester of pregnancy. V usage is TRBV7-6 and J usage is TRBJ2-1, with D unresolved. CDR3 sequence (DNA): TGTGCCAGCAGCTTAAATTCCCCTCCCCGGTACAATGAGCAGTTCTTC. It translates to CASSLNSPPRYNEQFF.